Listed here are 19 T cell receptor beta chains from one sample, sequenced in a study of CD8 T cells in ankylosing spondylitis. From the 5' RACE reads, TCRdb called clonotypes with MiXCR, one entry per CDR3 protein. This repertoire shows under 300,000 distinct CDR3 sequences, around a tenth found once; its top ten account for less than 7.5%. The sample consisted of blood, either unsorted or a sorted T cell fraction (not recorded which). These receptor sequences come from a male donor with ankylosing spondylitis or in good health (not recorded which).

The table lists this clonotype with many counts. The chain recombines TRBV5-1 with TRBJ2-2; TRBD2 is a possible D gene (6 bases). The germline V and J ends were trimmed by 0 bases and 0 bases, with 9 bases remaining between them. This CDR3 has 16 residues. CDR1 and CDR2 from the germline V gene are SGHRS and YFSETQ. The CDR3 DNA reads TGCGCCAGCAGCTTGGTTTCGGGGGCGAACACCGGGGAGCTGTTTTTT. Protein product: CASSLVSGANTGELFF.

The chain employs TRBV10-3 and TRBJ2-7, with D uncertain. There are 14 residues in the CDR3. Germline CDR1 is ENHRY and CDR2 is SYGVKD. V was pared by 3 bases and J by 2 bases, with 11 bases between. CDR3 DNA sequence: TGTGCCATCAGTGAAGACACCCGACCCTACGAGCAGTACTTC. It specifies CAISEDTRPYEQYF.

This clonotype was seen repeatedly, ten times or more. This chain uses TRBV20-1 with TRBJ1-1; D possibly corresponds to TRBD1 (6 bases). Trimming pared 0 bases from V and 1 base from J, leaving 15 bases between. The CDR3 contains 16 residues. CDR1 and CDR2 (germline): DFQATT, SNEGSKA (reference sequence). CDR3: CSARDRTVGANTEAFF. DNA of the CDR3: TGCAGTGCTAGAGATAGAACGGTGGGGGCGAACACTGAAGCTTTCTTT.

This clonotype was counted many times. The V and J genes are TRBV4-1 and TRBJ2-5; D unclear. V lost 4 bases to trimming and J lost 0 bases, with 9 bases between them. Germline lookup yields CDR1 MGHRA and CDR2 YSYEKL. The CDR3 is made up of 14 amino acids. The DNA of the CDR3 is TGCGCCAGCAGCCCACAGATGTACCAAGAGACCCAGTACTTC. Translating it yields CASSPQMYQETQYF.

This rearrangement joins TRBV5-1 to TRBJ2-1; 10 bases line up with TRBD2. Looked up from germline, CDR1 is SGHRS and CDR2 is YFSETQ. V lost 0 bases to trimming and J lost 8 bases; unmatched junction nucleotides: 5. The CDR3 consists of 15 residues. The CDR3: CASSLVAGGRDEQFF. Written as DNA, the CDR3 is TGCGCCAGCAGCTTGGTAGCGGGGGGCCGGGATGAGCAGTTCTTC.

This clonotype was counted many times. The chain recombines TRBV4-1 with TRBJ1-1; D is uncertain. Germline-derived CDR1 and CDR2 are MGHRA and YSYEKL. Trimming pared 4 bases from V and 0 bases from J, leaving 12 bases between. The CDR3 consists of 15 residues. The CDR3 DNA reads as TGCGCCAGCAGCCGCCCCAGGTCATTGAACACTGAAGCTTTCTTT. It encodes CASSRPRSLNTEAFF.

This clonotype was found many times. The genes are TRBV5-1 and TRBJ1-2; D unresolved. Trimming took off 4 bases at V and 4 bases at J, with 11 bases between the two ends. The CDR3 has 13 residues. CDR1 and CDR2 (germline): SGHRS, YFSETQ. This CDR3 reads CASSTGIFYGYTF. The CDR3 DNA follows: TGCGCCAGCAGCACCGGGATTTTCTATGGCTACACCTTC.

The table lists this clonotype with many counts. The chain joins TRBV29-1 to TRBJ2-3; 7 nucleotides line up with TRBD2. The CDR3 contains 14 residues. Germline assignment: CDR1 SQVTM and CDR2 ANQGSEA. J gave up 1 base and V 5 bases, and 6 bases lay outside the gene matches. CDR3 loop: CSVQPSGRTDTQYF. The CDR3 nucleotides are TGCAGCGTTCAGCCTAGCGGACGCACAGATACGCAGTATTTT.

This clonotype was counted at least ten times. The J gene is TRBJ2-7, the V gene TRBV12-3 or TRBV12-4; 9 bases are shared with TRBD2. The CDR3 totals 15 residues. V was pared by 6 bases and J by 4 bases, with 10 bases of the junction left unmatched. CDR3 sequence reads: CASRPRGLANYEQYF. CDR3 nucleotides: TGTGCCAGCAGACCTCGGGGACTAGCTAATTACGAGCAGTACTTC.

This clonotype was observed many times. The chain links TRBV20-1 to TRBJ1-3, with TRBD1 matching 9 bases. V shed 6 bases, J shed 3 bases, and the junction held 21 bases outside the gene matches. Germline V CDR1 and CDR2: DFQATT, SNEGSKA (reference sequence). The CDR3 runs to 19 residues. CDR3 nucleotide sequence: TGCAGTGCCCAACATATCGAACAGGGGGCGCTTCTTCTTGGAAACACCATATATTTT. Its protein product is CSAQHIEQGALLLGNTIYF.

This clonotype was observed many times. V is TRBV20-1 and J is TRBJ2-1; D possibly corresponds to TRBD2 (6 bases). Germline V gene lookup returns CDR1 DFQATT and CDR2 SNEGSKA (reference sequence). V was cut by 7 bases and J by 4 bases, with 17 bases left in between. There are 14 residues in the CDR3. The CDR3 DNA sequence: TGCAGTGTCCTCCAGGAAGGGACTTACAATGAGCAGTTCTTC. Translated: CSVLQEGTYNEQFF.

This clonotype was seen ten or more times. V gene TRBV5-1 combines with J gene TRBJ1-6; D not certain. Trimming removed 0 bases at V and 7 bases at J, with 11 bases between. The V gene's germline CDR1 is SGHRS and CDR2 YFSETQ. There are 15 residues in the CDR3. The CDR3 reads CASSLETLDNSPLHF. The CDR3 nucleotides are TGCGCCAGCAGCTTGGAAACCCTGGACAATTCACCCCTCCACTTT.

This clonotype was counted many times. This chain connects TRBV6-4 to TRBJ2-3; tentatively, D is TRBD1 or TRBD2 (6 bases each). The CDR3 loop spans 15 amino acids. Deletions cut 0 bases from V and 1 base from J, with 8 bases between. Germline-derived CDR1 and CDR2 are MRHNA and SNTAGT. The CDR3 sequence: CASSDSEGGTDTQYF. DNA of the CDR3: TGTGCCAGCAGTGACTCGGAGGGGGGCACAGATACGCAGTATTTT.

This clonotype appeared many times. Because the CDR3's place on the DNA is in doubt, the DNA is left out and the CDR3 is given as listed by TCRdb. The V gene is TRBV29-1, the J gene TRBJ2-3; the table's D call, TRBD1, was not checked against the DNA. Germline V gene data show CDR1 as SQVTM and CDR2 as ANQGSEA. The CDR3 is 20 amino acids long, termini counted. The chain's CDR3 is CSDQGAGYLCWSFPADTQYF.

This clonotype was seen at least ten times. The chain is built from TRBV5-1 and TRBJ2-1; D is unclear. The CDR3 spans 14 residues. V lost 4 bases and J lost 5, with 13 bases in between. Germline CDR1 is SGHRS and CDR2 is YFSETQ. CDR3 protein: CASSLLSTHNEQFF. The CDR3, as DNA: TGCGCCAGCAGCCTCCTTTCCACCCACAATGAGCAGTTCTTC. Variable domain in full (rest from reference TRBV5-1 and TRBJ2-1): KAGVTQTPRYLIKTRGQQVTLSCSPISGHRSVSWYQQTPGQGLQFLFEYFSETQRNKGNFPGRFSGRQFSNSRSEMNVSTLELGDSALYLCASSLLSTHNEQFFGPGTRLTVL.

This clonotype was observed at least ten times. This sequence joins TRBV12-3 or TRBV12-4 and TRBJ1-1, with D hard to call. The CDR3 spans 13 residues. With 6 bases removed from V and 3 bases from J, the gap between germline ends came to 11 bases. CDR3 bases: TGTGCCAGCAGCCTCAATGGGGACACTGAAGCTTTCTTT. Protein: CASSLNGDTEAFF.

The chain carries TRBV25-1 and TRBJ2-7; unclear D gene. Germline V gene data show CDR1 as MGHDK and CDR2 as SYGVNS. V lost 1 base, J lost 5 bases, and 18 bases lay in between. The CDR3 extends over 16 amino acids. The CDR3 bases are TGTGCCAGCAGTGAATGGAGAACAACGGCTGCCCACGAGCAGTACTTC. It encodes CASSEWRTTAAHEQYF.

This clonotype was observed many times. The CDR3 loop reads CASSIGDRGNEQFF. CDR3 sequence (DNA): TGCGCCAGCAGCATAGGTGACAGGGGAAATGAGCAGTTCTTC. The chain links TRBV5-1 to TRBJ2-1, with 8 nucleotides matching TRBD1. The length of the CDR3 is 14 residues. Per germline, CDR1 SGHRS and CDR2 YFSETQ. V lost 4 bases to trimming and J lost 7 bases; unmatched junction nucleotides: 7.

This clonotype occurred many times. The chain employs TRBV9 and TRBJ1-1; D uncertain. The V gene's germline CDR1 is SGDLS and CDR2 YYNGEE. Trimming stripped 0 bases from V and 1 base from J, with 7 bases between. The CDR3 loop spans 14 amino acids. The CDR3 nucleotides are TGTGCCAGCAGCGTAGGTCGCGCGAACACTGAAGCTTTCTTT. This gives the protein CASSVGRANTEAFF. The full variable domain, its missing parts supplied by reference TRBV9 and TRBJ1-1, is DSGVTQTPKHLITATGQRVTLRCSPRSGDLSVYWYQQSLDQGLQFLIQYYNGEERAKGNILERFSAQQFPDLHSELNLSSLELGDSALYFCASSVGRANTEAFFGQGTRLTVV.